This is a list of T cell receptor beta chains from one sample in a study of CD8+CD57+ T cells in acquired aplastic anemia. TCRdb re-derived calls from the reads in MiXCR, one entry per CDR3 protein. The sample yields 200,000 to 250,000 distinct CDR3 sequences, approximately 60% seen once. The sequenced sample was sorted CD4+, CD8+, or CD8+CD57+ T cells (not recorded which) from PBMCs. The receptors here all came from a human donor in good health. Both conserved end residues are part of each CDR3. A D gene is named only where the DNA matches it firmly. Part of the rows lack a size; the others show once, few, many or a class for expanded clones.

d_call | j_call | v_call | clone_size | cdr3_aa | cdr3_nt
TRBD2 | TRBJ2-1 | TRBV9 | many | CASSVGGSGVSYNEQFF | TGTGCCAGCAGCGTAGGGGGTAGCGGGGTCTCCTACAATGAGCAGTTCTTC
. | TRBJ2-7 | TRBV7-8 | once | CASSPRYNVNEQYF | TGTGCCAGCAGCCCCCGTTACAATGTAAACGAGCAGTACTTC
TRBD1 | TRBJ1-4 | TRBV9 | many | CASSAGGPTNEKLFF | TGTGCCAGCAGTGCAGGGGGACCAACTAATGAAAAACTGTTTTTT
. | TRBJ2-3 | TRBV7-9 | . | CASSLRPQDTQYF | TGTGCCAGCAGCTTACGTCCACAGGATACGCAGTATTTT
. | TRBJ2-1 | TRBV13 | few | CASSSEGNEQFF | TGTGCCAGCAGCTCAGAGGGCAATGAGCAGTTCTTC
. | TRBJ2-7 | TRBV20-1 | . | CSARNVTDEQYF | TGCAGTGCTAGAAACGTTACCGACGAGCAGTACTTC
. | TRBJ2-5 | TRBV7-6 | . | CASSLSGTYRETQYF | TGTGCCAGCAGCCTTTCGGGAACCTACCGAGAGACCCAGTACTTC
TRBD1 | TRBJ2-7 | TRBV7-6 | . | CASSLDPGQGTNEQYF | TGTGCCAGCAGCTTAGACCCGGGACAGGGGACCAACGAGCAGTACTTC
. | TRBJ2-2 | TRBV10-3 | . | CAIRGYTGTTGELFF | TGTGCCATCAGGGGATACACGGGGACAACCGGGGAGCTGTTTTTT
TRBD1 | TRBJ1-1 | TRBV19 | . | CASSIQGAGNTEAFF | TGTGCCAGTAGTATACAGGGGGCAGGGAACACTGAAGCTTTCTTT
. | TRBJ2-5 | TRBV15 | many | CATSRAETQYF | TGTGCCACCAGCAGAGCAGAGACCCAGTACTTC
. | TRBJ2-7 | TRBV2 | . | CASRDQYEQYF | TGTGCCAGCAGGGACCAGTACGAGCAGTACTTC
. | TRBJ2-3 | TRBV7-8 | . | CASSLKGGYTDTQYF | TGTGCCAGCAGCTTAAAGGGCGGTTACACAGATACGCAGTATTTT